Given below is one TCR beta chain in context. The data are from a study of T cell changes during pregnancy in multiple sclerosis. Sequencing used immunoSEQ multiplex PCR; TCRdb keeps in-frame clones, though not all of them. This sample yields around 80,000 clones, of which 90% to 95% are seen a single time; about 1.5% belongs to the top ten. Germline V gene sequence: CDR1 SGDLS, CDR2 YYNGEE. Trimming pared 4 bases from V and 7 bases from J, leaving 17 bases between. The CDR3 runs to 15 residues. The TCR sequence derives from a female donor with multiple sclerosis, enrolled in a pregnancy study. This sample comprised peripheral blood, obtained before pregnancy. This chain connects TRBV9 to TRBJ2-2, with D maybe TRBD1 (5 bases). DNA for the CDR3: TGTGCCAGCAGCCCCCAACCCCAGGGCAACGGGGAGCTGTTTTTT. This encodes CASSPQPQGNGELFF.